This T cell receptor beta chain was obtained from a study of blood T cells in healthy people across ages. The V gene's germline CDR1 is DFQATT and CDR2 SNEGSKA (reference sequence). The CDR3 runs to 14 residues. Primers used in a second PCR of roughly 6 to 11 cycles were a sample-barcoded 5' primer and a J-beta primer mix. A template-switch adaptor with 12 random nucleotides tagged each cDNA molecule. TCRdb re-derived calls from the 5' RACE reads in MiXCR, one entry per CDR3 protein. The table includes approximately 690,000 distinct CDR3 sequences, around 38% detected once. V is TRBV20-1 and J is TRBJ2-4; a weak D match, TRBD1 (5 bases). The DNA end is a closer match to TRBJ2-7, so the J assignment may be wrong. Sequenced: blood. This TCR derives from a man older than 75 in good health. Written as DNA, the CDR3 is TGCAGTGCTAGACAACAGGTTAAGGGCTACGAGCAGTACTTC. This translates into CSARQQVKGYEQYF.